Ten or more counts support the clone carrying this T cell receptor (beta chain). Its antigen is undetermined. This specimen belongs to a study of human T cells and chemical hapten exposure. A single record per CDR3 protein comes from TCRdb applying MiXCR to the RACE reads. In the table there are tens of thousands of distinct CDR3 sequences, over 3.5% of which are singletons. The CDR3 length is 14 residues. Trimming cost V 1 base and J 3 bases, with 13 bases left between them. The germline CDR1 and CDR2 sequences are DFQATT and SNEGSKA (reference sequence). Specified time point: healthy volunteer bleed at 2 weeks. The template was total RNA from unfractionated whole blood. Findings and limits, study-wide: There was no change with DPC sensitization in TCRs above 1 in 1000 frequency.

Sequenced sample: whole blood. The source of this sequence is a female donor in good health. Some clones in this sample may be carry-over from other donors' samples. The rearrangement links TRBV20-1 to TRBJ2-7, with D perhaps being TRBD1 or TRBD2 (6 bases each). The CDR3 DNA reads TGCAGTGCTAGAGTGGAGGGGGTCTACTACGAGCAGTACTTC. It is translated as CSARVEGVYYEQYF.